Listed below are T cell receptor beta chains from one sample, sequenced in a study of blood T cell repertoires in COVID-19. TCRdb's table, derived via immunoSEQ multiplex PCR, lists solely in-frame clones and lacks some. The sample lists under 400,000 clones; about 89% were seen once. Sequencing input: peripheral blood. These receptors came from a woman under 40 with COVID-19, enrolled during active disease. Each CDR3 is given with its conserved first and last residue. The D gene is left open where the match is weak. Clone size is given for some rows only: seen once, a few or many times, or a class if the clone is expanded.

d_gene: -
abundance: -
v_gene: TRBV18
j_gene: TRBJ1-1
CDR3aa: CASSPTGENTEAFF
CDR3nt: TGTGCCAGCTCACCGACAGGAGAGAACACTGAAGCTTTCTTT

d_gene: TRBD2
abundance: -
v_gene: TRBV29-1
j_gene: TRBJ2-1
CDR3aa: CSARTSGRGSYNEQFF
CDR3nt: TGCAGCGCTAGGACTAGCGGGAGGGGCTCCTACAATGAGCAGTTCTTC

d_gene: TRBD1
abundance: -
v_gene: TRBV9
j_gene: TRBJ2-1
CDR3aa: CASSGPGTGGHEQFF
CDR3nt: TGTGCCAGCAGCGGCCCCGGGACAGGGGGGCATGAGCAGTTCTTC

d_gene: TRBD2
abundance: -
v_gene: TRBV18
j_gene: TRBJ2-7
CDR3aa: CASSPRTSGRLEQYF
CDR3nt: TGTGCCAGCTCACCAAGGACTAGCGGGAGATTGGAGCAGTACTTC

d_gene: TRBD1
abundance: -
v_gene: TRBV11-2
j_gene: TRBJ2-1
CDR3aa: CASSLIGNRGPYNEQFF
CDR3nt: TGTGCCAGCAGCTTGATTGGTAACAGGGGCCCCTACAATGAGCAGTTCTTC

d_gene: TRBD2
abundance: once
v_gene: TRBV2
j_gene: TRBJ2-7
CDR3aa: CASSVLAGGLHEQYF
CDR3nt: TGTGCCAGCAGTGTACTAGCGGGAGGTCTCCACGAGCAGTACTTC

d_gene: -
abundance: -
v_gene: TRBV6-5
j_gene: TRBJ1-2
CDR3aa: CASSYTWGLYGYTF
CDR3nt: TGTGCCAGCAGTTACACGTGGGGCCTCTATGGCTACACCTTC

d_gene: TRBD2
abundance: -
v_gene: TRBV28
j_gene: TRBJ2-1
CDR3aa: CASSFGTSGYNEQFF
CDR3nt: TGTGCCAGCAGTTTCGGGACTAGCGGTTACAATGAGCAGTTCTTC

d_gene: -
abundance: -
v_gene: TRBV5-1
j_gene: TRBJ2-6
CDR3aa: CASSPLPDSLASSGANVLTF
CDR3nt: TGCGCCAGCAGCCCCCTACCAGACAGCCTGGCCTCCTCTGGGGCCAACGTCCTGACTTTC

d_gene: -
abundance: many
v_gene: TRBV7-2
j_gene: TRBJ2-7
CDR3aa: CASSLGRNREQYF
CDR3nt: TGTGCCAGCAGCTTAGGCAGGAATAGGGAGCAGTACTTC

d_gene: -
abundance: -
v_gene: TRBV30
j_gene: TRBJ2-7
CDR3aa: CAWNKGSHEQYF
CDR3nt: TGTGCCTGGAATAAGGGGTCCCACGAGCAGTACTTC

d_gene: -
abundance: -
v_gene: TRBV3-1/TRBV3-2
j_gene: TRBJ2-2
CDR3aa: CASSHPWGSPAGELFF
CDR3nt: TGTGCCAGCAGCCACCCATGGGGCAGTCCGGCCGGGGAGCTGTTTTTT

d_gene: -
abundance: few
v_gene: TRBV7-2
j_gene: TRBJ1-3
CDR3aa: CASSLTVPSSGNTIYF
CDR3nt: TGTGCCAGCAGCTTAACAGTCCCGAGCTCTGGAAACACCATATATTTT

d_gene: -
abundance: -
v_gene: TRBV19
j_gene: TRBJ2-1
CDR3aa: CASSIQLAGNEQFF
CDR3nt: TGTGCCAGTAGTATACAACTAGCTGGCAATGAGCAGTTCTTC

d_gene: TRBD2
abundance: -
v_gene: TRBV29-1
j_gene: TRBJ2-7
CDR3aa: CSVTGTSGISSYEQYF
CDR3nt: TGCAGCGTCACCGGGACTAGCGGGATAAGCTCCTACGAGCAGTACTTC

d_gene: TRBD2
abundance: -
v_gene: TRBV27
j_gene: TRBJ2-2
CDR3aa: CATQITSGRARELFF
CDR3nt: TGTGCCACCCAAATCACTAGCGGGAGGGCTAGGGAGCTGTTTTTT

d_gene: -
abundance: -
v_gene: TRBV28
j_gene: TRBJ2-2
CDR3aa: CASITSTGELFF
CDR3nt: TGTGCCAGCATCACTAGCACCGGGGAGCTGTTTTTT

d_gene: TRBD1
abundance: -
v_gene: TRBV9
j_gene: TRBJ1-6
CDR3aa: CASSVAQGNSPLHF
CDR3nt: TGTGCCAGCAGCGTAGCACAGGGGAATTCACCCCTCCACTTT

d_gene: -
abundance: -
v_gene: TRBV5-8
j_gene: TRBJ1-5
CDR3aa: CASSPGIDQPQHF
CDR3nt: TGTGCCAGCAGCCCAGGGATAGATCAGCCCCAGCATTTT

d_gene: -
abundance: -
v_gene: TRBV6-2/TRBV6-3
j_gene: TRBJ1-1
CDR3aa: CASSAYRWNTEAFF
CDR3nt: TGTGCCAGCAGTGCATACAGGTGGAACACTGAAGCTTTCTTT

d_gene: -
abundance: -
v_gene: TRBV5-1
j_gene: TRBJ2-5
CDR3aa: CASREGQIGTQYF
CDR3nt: TGCGCCAGCAGAGAGGGCCAGATAGGGACCCAGTACTTC

d_gene: -
abundance: -
v_gene: TRBV5-8
j_gene: TRBJ2-1
CDR3aa: CASSLSVGGLSSYNEQFF
CDR3nt: TGTGCCAGCAGCTTGTCGGTCGGCGGGCTCAGCTCCTACAATGAGCAGTTCTTC

d_gene: TRBD1
abundance: few
v_gene: TRBV30
j_gene: TRBJ1-1
CDR3aa: CAWRKTGTGAFF
CDR3nt: TGTGCCTGGAGAAAAACCGGGACAGGGGCTTTCTTT

d_gene: TRBD2
abundance: -
v_gene: TRBV27
j_gene: TRBJ2-2
CDR3aa: CASSFLAVYKPTNTGELFF
CDR3nt: TGTGCCAGCAGTTTTCTAGCGGTCTATAAACCAACGAACACCGGGGAGCTGTTTTTT

d_gene: -
abundance: -
v_gene: TRBV11-2
j_gene: TRBJ1-2
CDR3aa: CASSLVRADGYTF
CDR3nt: TGTGCCAGCAGCTTAGTCAGGGCTGACGGCTACACCTTC

d_gene: TRBD1
abundance: -
v_gene: TRBV7-9
j_gene: TRBJ2-5
CDR3aa: CASSYRQGTQETQYF
CDR3nt: TGTGCCAGCAGCTACCGACAGGGCACCCAAGAGACCCAGTACTTC

d_gene: -
abundance: -
v_gene: TRBV15
j_gene: TRBJ1-3
CDR3aa: CATSRDLMSSGNTIYF
CDR3nt: TGTGCCACCAGCAGAGATCTCATGAGCTCTGGAAACACCATATATTTT

d_gene: TRBD2
abundance: few
v_gene: TRBV7-9
j_gene: TRBJ2-7
CDR3aa: CASSLEGFGGKYF
CDR3nt: TGTGCCAGCAGCTTAGAAGGCTTCGGGGGGAAGTACTTC

d_gene: TRBD1
abundance: once
v_gene: TRBV6-5
j_gene: TRBJ1-1
CDR3aa: CASSYIQGANTEAFF
CDR3nt: TGTGCCAGCAGTTATATACAGGGGGCGAACACTGAAGCTTTCTTT

d_gene: -
abundance: -
v_gene: TRBV20-1
j_gene: TRBJ2-2
CDR3aa: CSASGTPNTGELFF
CDR3nt: TGCAGTGCTAGTGGGACACCTAACACCGGGGAGCTGTTTTTT

d_gene: -
abundance: -
v_gene: TRBV4-2
j_gene: TRBJ1-1
CDR3aa: CASAGLNTEAFF
CDR3nt: TGTGCCTCGGCGGGACTGAACACTGAAGCTTTCTTT

d_gene: -
abundance: few
v_gene: TRBV5-1
j_gene: TRBJ1-2
CDR3aa: CASSLGGTNYGYTF
CDR3nt: TGCGCCAGCAGCTTGGGTGGCACTAACTATGGCTACACCTTC

d_gene: -
abundance: -
v_gene: TRBV5-1
j_gene: TRBJ1-6
CDR3aa: CASSFGVNSPLHF
CDR3nt: TGCGCCAGCAGCTTCGGGGTGAATTCACCCCTCCACTTT

d_gene: TRBD2
abundance: -
v_gene: TRBV5-1
j_gene: TRBJ2-7
CDR3aa: CASSLGRVAGVGEQYF
CDR3nt: TGCGCCAGCAGCTTAGGACGGGTAGCGGGAGTCGGCGAGCAGTACTTC

d_gene: TRBD1
abundance: -
v_gene: TRBV4-1
j_gene: TRBJ1-1
CDR3aa: CASSQLQMPGQVRTEAFF
CDR3nt: TGCGCCAGCAGCCAACTACAAATGCCGGGACAGGTGAGGACTGAAGCTTTCTTT

d_gene: -
abundance: -
v_gene: TRBV5-5
j_gene: TRBJ2-7
CDR3aa: CASRDDIYEQYF
CDR3nt: TGTGCCAGCAGAGACGACATCTACGAGCAGTACTTC

d_gene: -
abundance: once
v_gene: TRBV15
j_gene: TRBJ2-1
CDR3aa: CATSRDRVGEQFF
CDR3nt: TGTGCCACCAGCAGAGATCGGGTAGGTGAGCAGTTCTTC

d_gene: TRBD1
abundance: -
v_gene: TRBV18
j_gene: TRBJ2-7
CDR3aa: CASSPLPGQGIEQYF
CDR3nt: TGTGCCAGCTCACCATTGCCGGGACAGGGGATCGAGCAGTACTTC

d_gene: -
abundance: -
v_gene: TRBV7-9
j_gene: TRBJ2-3
CDR3aa: CASSFGGSSDTQYF
CDR3nt: TGTGCCAGCAGCTTCGGTGGGAGTTCAGATACGCAGTATTTT

d_gene: TRBD1
abundance: -
v_gene: TRBV6-5
j_gene: TRBJ1-4
CDR3aa: CASSLTGQRNEKLFF
CDR3nt: TGTGCCAGCAGTCTAACGGGACAGCGGAATGAAAAACTGTTTTTT

d_gene: -
abundance: -
v_gene: TRBV30
j_gene: TRBJ2-5
CDR3aa: CAWSAGQFGETQYF
CDR3nt: TGTGCCTGGAGTGCCGGACAGTTTGGGGAGACCCAGTACTTC

d_gene: TRBD1
abundance: -
v_gene: TRBV6-1
j_gene: TRBJ1-2
CDR3aa: CASSELQGGYTF
CDR3nt: TGTGCCAGCAGTGAATTACAGGGGGGCTACACCTTC

d_gene: -
abundance: -
v_gene: TRBV4-1
j_gene: TRBJ2-7
CDR3aa: CASSQDTRTNSYEQYF
CDR3nt: TGCGCCAGCAGCCAAGATACGAGGACAAACTCCTACGAGCAGTACTTC

d_gene: -
abundance: -
v_gene: TRBV6-5
j_gene: TRBJ2-7
CDR3aa: CASSYSIQLLYEQYF
CDR3nt: TGTGCCAGCAGTTACTCGATACAGCTTTTATACGAGCAGTACTTC

d_gene: TRBD1
abundance: -
v_gene: TRBV10-1
j_gene: TRBJ1-1
CDR3aa: CASSSGGADTEAFF
CDR3nt: TGCGCCAGCAGTTCAGGGGGCGCGGACACTGAAGCTTTCTTT

d_gene: TRBD1
abundance: -
v_gene: TRBV18
j_gene: TRBJ2-7
CDR3aa: CASSLIGQGIGYEQYF
CDR3nt: TGTGCCAGCTCACTAATCGGACAGGGCATTGGCTACGAGCAGTACTTC